This TCR beta chain was identified in a study of control samples from healthy donors and cancer patients. CDR3 size: 16 residues. Germline CDR1 MDHEN, CDR2 SYDVKM. Trimming pared 3 bases from V and 0 bases from J, leaving 11 bases between. Libraries were prepared by immunoSEQ multiplex PCR; TCRdb keeps only in-frame clonotypes and omits some of them. This sample has 150,000 to 200,000 clones, with about 90% found just once. The specimen sequenced was blood. The genes are TRBV28 and TRBJ1-4, with D maybe TRBD1 (6 bases). The sequence was obtained from a woman in her thirties or forties in good health. The DNA of the CDR3 is TGTGCCAGCAGTTTGTTAGGGGGGGCAACTAATGAAAAACTGTTTTTT. Protein sequence: CASSLLGGATNEKLFF.